The following is a TCR beta chain sequence with its context. As yet, its antigen is unknown. This specimen comes from a study of cytomegalovirus exposure and HLA in healthy donors. In the study overall: In an earlier analysis, 95 million to 140 million unique TCR beta sequences were found from some 180 million T cells. Points from the study as a whole: Within an earlier analysis, most TCR beta V segments proved productive either about 90% or about 30% of the time. It was only CMV serostatus that was available as immune exposure information. Follow-up analysis later connected one missense variant in DCLRE1C with trimming of TCR beta V- and J-genes.

Germline V gene lookup returns CDR1 SGHDN and CDR2 FVKESK. CDR3 length: 16 amino acids. The V gene lost 2 bases and the J gene lost 2 bases, with 12 bases spanning the gap. Vbeta (60) and Jbeta (13) primers were used in the PCR. Repertoires were generated with immunoSEQ multiplex PCR, while TCRdb's copy carries only in-frame clones and drops some. The table has more than 150,000 clones, roughly 80% seen once. The source material was PBMCs. The source is a man aged 50 to 60 in good health and CMV-seronegative. The chain recombines TRBV14 with TRBJ2-2, with a possible D match to TRBD1 (6 bases). Here the CDR3 DNA reads TGTGCCAGCAGCCAACTGTCAGGGGCTAACACCGGGGAGCTGTTTTTT. This encodes CASSQLSGANTGELFF.